This TCR beta chain came from a study of naive CD8 T cells in extremely preterm neonates. Without labor or membrane rupture, elective cesareans at roughly 37-41 weeks supplied term cord blood. This table comes from immunoSEQ multiplex PCR, and its TCRdb copy is limited to in-frame clones, with some not included. The sample gives approximately 7,700 clones, around 98% of which show up once; around 0.36% is in the top ten. Germline V gene data show CDR1 as LGHNT and CDR2 as FRNRAP. With V trimmed by 2 bases and J by 7 bases, 8 bases remained unmatched. The CDR3 covers 16 residues. V and J are TRBV12-5 and TRBJ2-1, with 10 bases fitting TRBD2. The sequencing sample was made of naive CD8+ T cells from cord blood. This receptor was identified in a newborn in good health. The CDR3 protein is CASGLSSGGPENEQFF. CDR3 sequence (DNA): TGTGCTAGTGGTTTGAGTAGCGGGGGGCCAGAAAATGAGCAGTTCTTC. The whole variable domain, remainder taken from reference TRBV12-5 and TRBJ2-1, is DARVTQTPRHKVTEMGQEVTMRCQPILGHNTVFWYRQTMMQGLELLAYFRNRAPLDDSGMPKDRFSAEMPDATLATLKIQPSEPRDSAVYFCASGLSSGGPENEQFFGPGTRLTVL.